This T cell receptor beta chain is from a study of T-cell reconstitution after alpha-beta-depleted transplantation in children. Study results and caveats: Newly produced T cells mostly provided counts and TCRbeta diversity after one year, as hyperexpanded clones declined. Elevated TCRbeta diversity at day 60 was traced, in some patients, to surviving recipient T cells and thymic progenitors. Two months or so post-transplant, alpha-beta T cells reportedly derived from several hundred expanded graft clones.

On this clonotype itself: The target antigen is unknown.

Preparation of the TCRbeta library used unique molecular identifiers. TCRdb ran MiXCR on the PCR reads and lists one entry per CDR3 protein. The sample lists about a million distinct CDR3 sequences; roughly 29% were seen once. Between the trimmed V and J ends, which lost 3 bases and 5 bases, there was a span of 23 bases. Germline CDR1 SGHAT, CDR2 FQDESV (reference sequence). This CDR3 contains 18 residues. J is TRBJ2-4 and V is TRBV11-1; D unclear. The sequence derives from a boy in the first two years of life who had a stem cell transplant for SCID, so the T cells may come from the graft donor. The source was PBMCs, mostly from graft donor cells, collected 360 days after TCRalphabeta/CD19-depleted stem cell transplant. The CDR3 bases are TGTGCCAGCAGCTTGATAGGGCACGTCGGGCAGGACCAAAACATTCAGTACTTC. It specifies CASSLIGHVGQDQNIQYF.